One sample yielded the 7 T cell receptor beta chains listed below, sequenced in a study of post-analysis software for immune sequencing data (dated by TCRdb to the mid-2010s). Library preparation used PCR. Sequencing used an Illumina HiSeq 2500. To reduce PCR and sequencing biases, unique molecular identifiers were built into the TCR beta cDNA libraries. TCRdb passed the public sequencing reads through fastp at Q25 and MiXCR, retaining productive beta sequences. Each record represents a unique CDR3 protein, reported with the most common genes and DNA among its rows. In all, the sample holds a few hundred thousand distinct CDR3 sequences, and 34% of those were seen once. Clones ranked in the top ten supply 5% to 6% of the sample. Broad study findings and their caveats: Significantly higher frequencies in patients than in controls were found for about five TRBV segments, including TRBV5-6, TRBV5-1 and TRBV20-1.

These TCRs' antigens remain unknown. The source material was blood. The origin of the receptors is a girl aged 2 to 17 with multiple sclerosis.

This clonotype was seen a few times. This rearrangement joins TRBV11-2 to TRBJ2-1; D ambiguous. CDR3 length: 13 residues. Germline CDR1 SGHAT, CDR2 FQNNGV. The V end lost 0 bases, the J end lost 10 bases, and 10 bases lay between the germline ends. CDR3 coding DNA: TGTGCCAGCAGCTTAGATATTCGGGCCGAGCAGTTCTTC. This gives the protein CASSLDIRAEQFF.

This rearrangement joins TRBV29-1 to TRBJ2-1, with 7 bases identical to TRBD1. CDR1 and CDR2 from the germline V gene are SQVTM and ANQGSEA. V lost 8 bases and J lost 6; bases outside the gene matches: 10. CDR3 size: 13 residues. CDR3 sequence reads: CSIRQGSSNEQFF. The CDR3 DNA sequence: TGCAGCATCAGACAGGGTTCGTCCAATGAGCAGTTCTTC.

This rearrangement joins TRBV20-1 to TRBJ1-2, with 7 bases aligning to TRBD1. The CDR3 sequence is 14 residues long. Germline loops: CDR1 DFQATT, CDR2 SNEGSKA (reference sequence). CDR3 coding DNA: TGCAGCTCTCTAAAGGGGGCTCTTGGCTATGGCTACACCTTC. It translates to CSSLKGALGYGYTF.

CDR3 protein: CASNPGQEGETQYF. The CDR3 nucleotides are TGTGCCAGCAACCCGGGACAGGAGGGAGAGACCCAGTACTTC. The chain joins TRBV12-3 or TRBV12-4 to TRBJ2-5; 8 bases are a match to TRBD1. With V trimmed by 7 bases and J by 4 bases, 8 bases remained unmatched. CDR3 length: 14 amino acids.

The chain combines TRBV28 with TRBJ2-3; D is unresolved. In germline, CDR1 is MDHEN, CDR2 SYDVKM. This CDR3 spans 14 amino acids. Trimming took 5 bases from V and 0 from J, leaving 9 bases between them. The CDR3, as DNA: TGTGCCAGCAGTCGCCCGTTAAGCACAGATACGCAGTATTTT. Its translation is CASSRPLSTDTQYF.

This clonotype was found a few times. V and J are TRBV4-1 and TRBJ1-5; D might be TRBD1 (6 bases). Germline values: CDR1 MGHRA, CDR2 YSYEKL. The CDR3 covers 16 residues. Trimming stripped 0 bases from V and 2 bases from J, with 11 bases between. CDR3 bases: TGCGCCAGCAGCCAAGATTCAGCAGGGGGCAATCAGCCCCAGCATTTT. This codes for CASSQDSAGGNQPQHF.

The genes are TRBV3-1 and TRBJ2-7; possible D gene TRBD2, 6 bases. Looked up from germline, CDR1 is LGHDT and CDR2 is YNNKEL (reference sequence). The CDR3 contains 12 residues. V was trimmed by 4 bases and J by 8 bases, leaving 12 bases between them. This CDR3 reads CASSPQGRKQYF. DNA of the CDR3: TGTGCCAGCAGCCCCCAAGGGAGGAAGCAGTACTTC.